This TCR beta chain comes out of a study of a mutant IDH1 vaccine in newly diagnosed glioma (dated by TCRdb to the early 2020s). As for the study more broadly: Patients were given eight vaccinations, in weeks 1, 3, 5, 7, 11, 15, 19 and 23, which matched visits V03 through V10. Of the roughly 34 treated patients, approximately 62% were male and about 40% were female, and a mean age of around 40 years was recorded. In the chemotherapy-containing groups, vaccination started alongside temozolomide cycles, whereas in patients who had radiotherapy alone it started 4-6 weeks after radiotherapy. Before enrollment, patients had received standard therapy of radiotherapy alone, temozolomide alone, or radiochemotherapy with temozolomide; most received the combination. For exploratory analyses, longitudinal TCRB deep sequencing was carried out in approximately 25 treated patients wherever samples were available. Peripheral blood was drawn at six visits: V03 (baseline), V05, V07, V10, V12 and V13.

Of note for this clone: Its antigen is currently not known. No base quality values were provided; no much bigger clone lies one nucleotide off.

Broader findings and caveats from the paper: The authors stated that sample limitations prevented analyses of patient blood samples from being reproduced. PBMC samples for TCRB deep sequencing were selected based on availability. Immune responses induced by the vaccine were seen in around 93% of patients across multiple MHC alleles. Pseudoprogression seemed to be unrelated to changes in the top peripheral T cell clonotypes found by TCRB sequencing.

The time point label for this specimen denotes: week 5, during vaccination. Every vaccine dose consisted of 300 ug of a 20-mer mutant IDH1 peptide in Montanide, administered subcutaneously together with topical imiquimod. All donors had newly diagnosed IDH1-mutant astrocytomas of WHO grade 3 or 4 that showed loss of nuclear ATRX. The samples were drawn from NOA16, a multicentre, single-arm, open-label phase I trial in Germany that tested a mutant IDH1 peptide vaccine in humans for the first time. The DNeasy Blood and Tissue Kit was used to extract genomic DNA from EDTA blood for TCRB sequencing. Taken from the germline V gene (reference sequence), the CDR1 and CDR2 loops are WNHNN and SYGVQD. V gives up 2 bases and J gives up 2 bases, and the segment between their germline ends measures 12 bases. Spanning cysteine to phenylalanine, the CDR3 consists of 16 amino acids. Kept here is only the CDR3 DNA, which spans 48 bases and is read in frame from base 1.

The library was built by means of the immunoSEQ multiplex PCR assay. Rearranged TCR beta chain sequences were amplified using the hsTCRB Kit according to the manufacturer's protocol. An Illumina MiSeq was used to sequence the TCRB libraries. As for how the authors treated the data: Demultiplexing, trimming and gene mapping were performed with the kit vendor's proprietary platform. This is the immuneACCESS table as TCRdb keeps it, with only in-frame sequences that have V and J called. A part of the clones is gone; compared with another copy, unresolved V genes explain less than half, and the rest is unexplained. V and J calls and clone size are as listed in that table; D and trimming were resolved from the DNA. Within this sample are tens of thousands of clones, with about 86% of them counted one time only. The top ten clonotypes cover approximately 3.1% of the sample.

The sequences come from PBMCs, collected from a glioma patient whose treatment included an IDH1 peptide vaccine. Recombination linked TRBV10-1 to TRBJ1-4, with TRBD1 tentatively as D gene (6 bases match). The TCR sequence derives from a man aged 25-45 years with glioma. The nucleotides read TGCGCCAGCAGTGAGACATTGACAGGCACTAATGAAAAACTGTTTTTT. This is translated as CASSETLTGTNEKLFF.